These 10 T cell receptor beta chains were sequenced from one sample in a study of blood T cell repertoires in COVID-19. Method: immunoSEQ multiplex PCR; TCRdb's copy keeps in-frame clones and lacks some. The data show some 150,000 clones, with more than 65% seen just once and 15% held by the top ten. The sequencing sample was made of PBMCs or T cells enriched from blood (not recorded which). All receptors come from a man aged 45 to 65 who had recovered from COVID-19.

The chain carries TRBV3-1 (or the pseudogene TRBV3-2) and TRBJ1-3; D gene ambiguous. Germline CDR1 reads LGHDT; CDR2 reads YNNKEL (reference sequence). Trimming shortened V by 0 bases and J by 4 bases, and 13 bases separated the two germline ends. There are 16 residues in the CDR3. The CDR3 DNA sequence: TGTGCCAGCAGCCAAGATACGGGGTTCTCCGGAAACACCATATATTTT. Residues: CASSQDTGFSGNTIYF.

The rearrangement links TRBV27 to TRBJ1-6, with 8 bases aligning to TRBD1. This CDR3 has 20 amino acids. V trimming: 3 bases; J trimming: 0 bases; junction bases outside the gene matches: 13. Germline loops: CDR1 MNHEY, CDR2 SMNVEV (reference sequence). The CDR3 region has the DNA TGTGCCAGCAGTTTCGAAAGGGACAGGCAGAGGAGCTCCTATAATTCACCCCTCCACTTT. This gives the protein CASSFERDRQRSSYNSPLHF.

With respect to this clone: This sample also contains other DNA sequences that code for the same CDR3. J is TRBJ2-7 and V is TRBV5-1; 8 bases are shared with TRBD2. Trimming at V came to 3 bases and at J to 2 bases, leaving 7 bases not matched to a gene. The CDR3 is 15 residues long. In germline, CDR1 is SGHRS, CDR2 YFSETQ. The CDR3 bases are TGCGCCAGCAGCTCCGTCTCCGGGGGGGCCTACGAGCAGTACTTC. Encoded protein: CASSSVSGGAYEQYF.

Only one count was recorded for this clone. This sequence joins TRBV10-3 and TRBJ1-1; D uncertain. The CDR3 is 13 amino acids. Germline CDR1 ENHRY, CDR2 SYGVKD. V was clipped by 4 bases and J by 1 base, with 7 bases between them. The CDR3 DNA reads as TGTGCCATCAGTGTTGTGGCGAACACTGAAGCTTTCTTT. This encodes CAISVVANTEAFF.

The chain has TRBV10-1 and TRBJ1-6; D may be TRBD1 (6 bases). The CDR3 totals 13 residues. CDR1 WNHNN and CDR2 SYGVQD come from the germline V gene (reference sequence). The V end was cut by 9 bases, the J end by 7 bases, with 13 bases between. The CDR3 here is CARRTAFNSPLHF. CDR3 sequence (DNA): TGCGCCAGACGGACAGCGTTCAATTCACCCCTCCACTTT.

This chain joins TRBV5-1 and TRBJ2-2, with no clear D. The V end was cut by 3 bases, the J end by 1 base, with 4 bases between. CDR1 SGHRS and CDR2 YFSETQ come from the germline V gene. The CDR3 runs to 13 residues. The CDR3 is CASSSGNTGELFF. The CDR3 nucleotides read TGCGCCAGCAGCTCGGGGAACACCGGGGAGCTGTTTTTT. The whole variable domain, remainder taken from reference TRBV5-1 and TRBJ2-2, is KAGVTQTPRYLIKTRGQQVTLSCSPISGHRSVSWYQQTPGQGLQFLFEYFSETQRNKGNFPGRFSGRQFSNSRSEMNVSTLELGDSALYLCASSSGNTGELFFGEGSRLTVL.

This clone was seen repeatedly, ten times or more. Written as DNA, the CDR3 is TGTGCCAGCAGTGGCGGGATCACCGGGGAGCTGTTTTTT. Residues: CASSGGITGELFF. The genes are TRBV5-4 and TRBJ2-2, with D perhaps matching TRBD2 (6 bases). CDR1 is SGHNT and CDR2 is YYREEE in the germline V gene (reference sequence). The CDR3 runs to 13 residues. The germline V and J ends were trimmed by 5 bases and 4 bases, with 9 bases remaining between them.

The chain joins TRBV2 to TRBJ2-5, with TRBD1 matching 10 bases. The CDR3 contains 17 residues. Germline CDR1 reads SNHLY; CDR2 reads FYNNEI. With 7 bases clipped from V and 1 base from J, the junction kept 12 bases outside the gene matches. DNA for the CDR3: TGTGCCAGCAAATTCTGGCCGGGACAGGGGTTCCAAGAGACCCAGTACTTC. Residues: CASKFWPGQGFQETQYF.

The chain recombines TRBV4-1 with TRBJ1-4; 8 positions agree with TRBD1. Looked up from germline, CDR1 is MGHRA and CDR2 is YSYEKL. The J segment lost 10 bases and the V segment lost 1 base, leaving 5 bases of the junction unmatched. This CDR3 is 14 amino acids long. The CDR3 loop reads CASSQVRGQGKLFF. DNA of the CDR3: TGCGCCAGCAGCCAAGTCAGGGGGCAGGGAAAACTGTTTTTT.

This clone occurred once. The genes are TRBV6-2 or TRBV6-3 and TRBJ1-2; 11 nucleotides match TRBD1. This CDR3 has 15 residues. V shed 6 bases, J shed 4 bases, and the junction held 7 bases outside the gene matches. The germline gives CDR1 MNHEY, CDR2 SVGEGT. The CDR3 DNA sequence: TGTGCCAGCAGCCGAGGACAGGGGGCGTTCTATGGCTACACCTTC. Protein: CASSRGQGAFYGYTF.